Each of the 13 T cell receptor beta chains below was sequenced from the same sample in a study of CD8 T cells in ankylosing spondylitis. Via MiXCR, TCRdb re-called the 5' RACE reads, giving one row per CDR3 protein. The sample gives nearly 350,000 distinct CDR3 sequences, roughly 15% of which show up once; 0.95% to 1.4% is in the top ten. Sequenced material: blood, either unsorted or a sorted T cell fraction (not recorded which). The receptors originated from a male donor with ankylosing spondylitis or in good health (not recorded which).

This clonotype was observed a handful of times. The chain joins TRBV12-3 or TRBV12-4 to TRBJ2-1; maybe TRBD2 (5 bases). This CDR3 is built from 13 residues. The ends were cut back, 4 bases at V and 9 bases at J, with 13 bases in the middle. CDR3 sequence (DNA): TGTGCCAGCAGTTCGGGATCAACCGGTGAGCAGTTCTTC. This codes for CASSSGSTGEQFF.

The sample holds many counts of this clonotype. The chain is built from TRBV5-1 and TRBJ2-7; D unclear. The CDR3 extends over 15 amino acids. Between the trimmed V and J ends, which lost 0 bases and 0 bases, there was a span of 10 bases. Germline lookup yields CDR1 SGHRS and CDR2 YFSETQ. CDR3 nucleotides: TGCGCCAGCAGCTTGGAGGGATCGGGCTCCTACGAGCAGTACTTC. Its protein is CASSLEGSGSYEQYF.

The chain combines TRBV12-3 or TRBV12-4 with TRBJ2-5, with D maybe TRBD2 (5 bases). The V end lost 6 bases, the J end lost 4 bases, and 18 bases lay between the germline ends. There are 15 residues in the CDR3. CDR3 sequence reads: CASSPSTGVLETQYF. DNA of the CDR3: TGTGCCAGCAGCCCTTCCACCGGGGTCCTAGAGACCCAGTACTTC.

The V gene is TRBV4-1, the J gene TRBJ2-6; D uncertain. This CDR3 is built from 15 residues. V lost 1 base to trimming and J lost 0 bases, with 4 bases between them. CDR1 and CDR2 from the germline V gene are MGHRA and YSYEKL. CDR3 region: CASSQGLSGANVLTF. For the CDR3, the DNA is TGCGCCAGCAGCCAAGGGCTCTCTGGGGCCAACGTCCTGACTTTC.

Remarks on this clonotype: Germline is not matched at one junction end, which may reflect a read error. The rearrangement joins TRBV4-2 to TRBJ2-2; 9 positions match TRBD2. The V gene's germline CDR1 is LGHNA and CDR2 YNFKEQ. The CDR3 totals 16 residues. The CDR3 DNA reads TGTGCCAGCTGCCAAAATGGCGGGGGGGCCGCCGGGGAGCTGTTTTTT. Translation gives CASCQNGGGAAGELFF.

The rearrangement links TRBV7-2 to TRBJ1-1; D gene ambiguous. Trimming took 0 bases from V and 5 from J, leaving 7 bases between them. The germline V gene encodes CDR1 SGHTA and CDR2 FQGNSA. The CDR3 loop spans 13 amino acids. The DNA of the CDR3 is TGTGCCAGCAGCTTAGCGCGGGAAACTGAAGCTTTCTTT. Its protein product is CASSLARETEAFF.

The V and J genes are TRBV5-1 and TRBJ2-4, with D perhaps matching TRBD1 (6 bases). This CDR3 has 15 amino acids. Germline values: CDR1 SGHRS, CDR2 YFSETQ. Trimming left V 1 base short and J 3 bases short, with 11 bases between. The CDR3 loop reads CASSLSGERKNIQYF. CDR3 sequence (DNA): TGCGCCAGCAGCTTGTCAGGGGAACGCAAAAACATTCAGTACTTC.

Only a few counts were recorded for this clonotype. The V call is TRBV6-2 or TRBV6-3, the J call TRBJ2-3, with 10 bases aligning to TRBD2. This CDR3 is 15 amino acids long. J lost 5 bases, V lost 6 bases, and 8 bases had no gene match. Germline V CDR1 and CDR2: MNHEY, SVGEGT. CDR3 protein: CASSSPAGGIDTQYF. DNA of the CDR3: TGTGCCAGCAGCTCCCCAGCGGGAGGGATAGATACGCAGTATTTT.

The rearrangement links TRBV7-9 to TRBJ1-2; a possible D gene is TRBD1 (6 bases). The CDR3 sequence is 15 residues long. Germline CDR1 is SEHNR and CDR2 is FQNEAQ (reference sequence). Deletions cut 5 bases from V and 5 bases from J, with 18 bases between. As DNA, the CDR3 is TGTGCCAGCAGCCTCAACGGGCAGGGGCGTTATGGCTACACCTTC. This codes for CASSLNGQGRYGYTF.

This clonotype turned up a few times. This rearrangement joins TRBV12-5 to TRBJ2-5; tentatively, D is TRBD2 (7 bases). This CDR3 spans 14 amino acids. Germline assignment: CDR1 LGHNT and CDR2 FRNRAP. With 4 bases removed from V and 1 base from J, the gap between germline ends came to 10 bases. CDR3: CASGWGGAQETQYF. CDR3 coding DNA: TGTGCTAGTGGTTGGGGGGGGGCCCAAGAGACCCAGTACTTC. Variable domain in full (rest from reference TRBV12-5 and TRBJ2-5): DARVTQTPRHKVTEMGQEVTMRCQPILGHNTVFWYRQTMMQGLELLAYFRNRAPLDDSGMPKDRFSAEMPDATLATLKIQPSEPRDSAVYFCASGWGGAQETQYFGPGTRLLVL.

This clonotype has more than one count but fewer than ten. As DNA, the CDR3 is TGCAGTGCTGGCGTTAGCGGGAGCGCCTACAATGAGCAGTTCTTC. Translated: CSAGVSGSAYNEQFF. The genes are TRBV20-1 and TRBJ2-1; 9 bases are a match to TRBD2. The CDR3 length is 15 residues. The V gene end was trimmed by 5 bases and the J gene end by 2 bases; junction bases not matched to a gene: 7. Germline CDR1 and CDR2: DFQATT and SNEGSKA (reference sequence).

In this sample, this clonotype turned up once. The rearrangement joins TRBV7-2 to TRBJ1-1, with TRBD1 matching 7 bases. Germline V gives CDR1 SGHTA, CDR2 FQGNSA. The CDR3 is 15 amino acids. After removal of 5 bases from V and 2 bases from J, the junction contained 8 bases not matched to a gene. The CDR3 reads CASSPRRGPNTEAFF. The CDR3, as DNA: TGTGCCAGCAGCCCTAGGAGGGGGCCCAACACTGAAGCTTTCTTT.

This clonotype was counted between two and nine times. This chain joins TRBV9 and TRBJ2-2; TRBD1 is a possible D gene (5 bases). The CDR3 loop spans 15 amino acids. The germline gives CDR1 SGDLS, CDR2 YYNGEE. Trimming shortened V by 0 bases and J by 4 bases, and 10 bases separated the two germline ends. The CDR3, as DNA: TGTGCCAGCAGCGTAGCCAGGGTTGCCACCGGGGAGCTGTTTTTT. Encoded protein: CASSVARVATGELFF.